A single TCR beta chain is shown here with its context. The data were obtained in a study of blood T cell repertoires in COVID-19. Study background: Donors in the United States, Italy and Spain gave samples during acute or convalescent COVID-19. Nucleic acid was either cDNA or gDNA, and it came from T cells, B-cell-depleted T cells, or PBMCs.

Original analysis: By means of reference gene primer amplification, nucleated cell counts were estimated. Assay: immunoSEQ multiplex PCR; the TCRdb copy retains only in-frame clones and omits some. V and J calls and clone size come straight from that table; D and trimming were deduced from the DNA. Altogether approximately 450,000 clones are present, around 89% being singletons, with the ten largest covering around 4.5%. V shed 2 bases and J shed 2 bases, with 14 bases lying between them. CDR1 SGHDT and CDR2 YYEEEE come from the germline V gene. This CDR3 comprises 15 residues. The TCR originated in a woman in her thirties with acute or convalescent COVID-19. Sequencing was done on a sample of peripheral blood. The chain is built from TRBV5-6 and TRBJ2-7; possibly TRBD1 for D (6 bases). The CDR3 DNA reads as TGTGCCAGCAGCTTTCCAGGGGCAGGGACCTACGAGCAGTACTTC. This gives the protein CASSFPGAGTYEQYF.